What follows are 23 T cell receptor beta chains derived from one specimen sequenced in a study of blood T cell repertoires in COVID-19 (dated by TCRdb to about 2020). Libraries were built with the immunoSEQ multiplex PCR assay. TCRdb obtained this table from immuneACCESS and retained in-frame rearrangements with V and J assigned. These tables miss some clones; where compared with another copy, unresolved V genes account for less than half of the shortfall, and the remainder is unexplained. The sample contains about 140,000 clones, about 76% of them found a single time. Roughly 13% of the sample lies in the top ten. The sequenced sample was peripheral blood. The receptors stem from a man at least 80 years old with acute or convalescent COVID-19.

The chain recombines TRBV24-1 with TRBJ1-4; TRBD1 matches at 10 bases. Trimming cost V 4 bases and J 3 bases; bases outside gene matches: 7. The CDR3 spans 17 residues. Germline lookup yields CDR1 KGHDR and CDR2 SFDVKD. CDR3 protein: CATSDTGTGDSNEKLFF. As DNA, the CDR3 is TGTGCCACCAGTGACACGGGGACAGGGGACTCTAATGAAAAACTGTTTTTT.

The chain uses TRBV6-5 and TRBJ2-5; possibly TRBD2 for D (6 bases). Trimming shortened V by 8 bases and J by 7 bases, and 11 bases separated the two germline ends. CDR1 is MNHEY, CDR2 SVGAGI, per germline. This CDR3 is built from 11 residues. The CDR3 reads CASGTRGTQYF. The CDR3 region has the DNA TGTGCCAGCGGCACGCGGGGGACCCAGTACTTC.

The chain is built from TRBV30 and TRBJ2-7, with 10 bases matching TRBD2. In germline, CDR1 is GTSNPN, CDR2 SVGIG (reference sequence). The CDR3 totals 13 residues. The J segment lost 2 bases and the V segment lost 5 bases, leaving 3 bases of the junction unmatched. The CDR3 DNA is TGTGCCTGGCAACTAGCGGGGACCTACGAGCAGTACTTC. Amino acids: CAWQLAGTYEQYF.

V gene TRBV27 combines with J gene TRBJ2-7, with D tentatively TRBD2 (6 bases). Trimming pared 8 bases from V and 5 bases from J, leaving 13 bases between. The CDR3 runs 12 residues. Germline CDR1 is MNHEY and CDR2 is SMNVEV (reference sequence). This chain's CDR3 is CASGGLLDEQYF. The CDR3 nucleotides are TGTGCCAGCGGGGGGTTACTGGACGAGCAGTACTTC.

The genes are TRBV9 and TRBJ2-6, with D tentatively TRBD2 (5 bases). CDR3 size: 16 residues. Per germline, CDR1 SGDLS and CDR2 YYNGEE. The ends were cut back, 0 bases at V and 4 bases at J, with 11 bases in the middle. The CDR3 here is CASSVGGGAGANVLTF. The CDR3 DNA reads as TGTGCCAGCAGCGTAGGAGGAGGTGCCGGGGCCAACGTCCTGACTTTC.

The V and J genes are TRBV14 and TRBJ2-5; no firm D call. With 1 base removed from V and 4 bases from J, the gap between germline ends came to 4 bases. Germline V CDR1 and CDR2: SGHDN, FVKESK. The CDR3 has 12 residues. DNA of the CDR3: TGTGCCAGCAGCCAAGTTCGAGAGACCCAGTACTTC. Protein product: CASSQVRETQYF.

The chain joins TRBV5-6 to TRBJ1-1; possible D gene TRBD1, 5 bases. Per the germline V gene, CDR1 is SGHDT and CDR2 is YYEEEE. Between the trimmed V and J ends, which lost 3 bases and 4 bases, there was a span of 16 bases. This CDR3 has 15 amino acids. The CDR3 region has the DNA TGTGCCAGCAGCTCGCTCGGGGACTTAGGCACTGAAGCTTTCTTT. Protein product: CASSSLGDLGTEAFF. The full variable domain, with the rest looked up from reference TRBV5-6 and TRBJ1-1, is DAGVTQSPTHLIKTRGQQVTLRCSPKSGHDTVSWYQQALGQGPQFIFQYYEEEERQRGNFPDRFSGHQFPNYSSELNVNALLLGDSALYLCASSSLGDLGTEAFFGQGTRLTVV.

This clone was counted between two and nine times. The rearrangement joins TRBV3-1 (or the pseudogene TRBV3-2) to TRBJ1-2; TRBD1 might be the D (6 bases). This CDR3 has 15 residues. Germline CDR1 and CDR2: LGHDT and YNNKEL (reference sequence). V lost 0 bases and J 3 bases, leaving 11 bases between the germline ends. This CDR3 reads CASSQDRQDYYGYTF. The CDR3 nucleotides are TGTGCCAGCAGCCAAGACCGACAGGACTACTATGGCTACACCTTC.

V gene TRBV3-1 (or the pseudogene TRBV3-2) combines with J gene TRBJ1-1; perhaps TRBD1 as D (5 bases). Germline V gene sequence: CDR1 LGHDT, CDR2 YNNKEL (reference sequence). The CDR3 has 14 amino acids. Trimming removed 1 base at V and 6 bases at J, with 12 bases between. The CDR3 spells CASSQVGGSSEAFF. The CDR3 DNA reads as TGTGCCAGCAGCCAAGTTGGGGGGTCTTCTGAAGCTTTCTTT.

This rearrangement joins TRBV4-3 to TRBJ2-7, with a possible D match to TRBD2 (7 bases). Germline assignment: CDR1 LGHNA and CDR2 YSLEER. The CDR3 totals 13 residues. V was cut by 5 bases and J by 7 bases, with 15 bases left in between. CDR3 loop: CASSAQGGWEQYF. The DNA for the CDR3 is TGCGCCAGCAGCGCACAGGGAGGGTGGGAGCAGTACTTC.

The V call is TRBV7-6, the J call TRBJ2-1; D remains ambiguous. This CDR3 has 15 amino acids. V was cut by 1 base and J by 2 bases, with 9 bases left in between. Germline V CDR1 and CDR2: SGHVS, FNYEAQ. CDR3 DNA sequence: TGTGCCAGCAGCTTAGTCCCAGGAACCTACAATGAGCAGTTCTTC. Protein sequence: CASSLVPGTYNEQFF.

The gene calls are TRBV28 and TRBJ2-7; TRBD1 is a possible D gene (6 bases). Trimming stripped 5 bases from V and 3 bases from J, with 17 bases between. The CDR3 runs 15 residues. Germline V gene data show CDR1 as MDHEN and CDR2 as SYDVKM. CDR3 sequence reads: CASSTPQGIDYEQYF. For the CDR3, the DNA is TGTGCCAGCAGTACCCCACAGGGTATTGACTACGAGCAGTACTTC.

This clone appeared a few times. The chain joins TRBV5-1 to TRBJ1-1; D is possibly TRBD1 (6 bases). From germline, CDR1 is SGHRS and CDR2 YFSETQ. Trimming took off 0 bases at V and 11 bases at J, with 11 bases between the two ends. This CDR3 is built from 12 residues. The CDR3 nucleotides read TGCGCCAGCAGCTTGGAAGGGGGAGAGGCTTTCTTT. Translating gives CASSLEGGEAFF.

This clone was recorded a few times. V gene TRBV5-1 combines with J gene TRBJ2-2, with D tentatively TRBD2 (5 bases). V was cut by 4 bases and J by 1 base, with 8 bases left in between. The CDR3 is made up of 14 amino acids. CDR1 and CDR2 from the germline V gene are SGHRS and YFSETQ. The CDR3 coding sequence is TGCGCCAGCAGCCTAGGGAGGAACACCGGGGAGCTGTTTTTT. Its protein product is CASSLGRNTGELFF.

This clone was seen just once. The rearrangement links TRBV11-3 to TRBJ2-3; TRBD2 is a possible D gene (5 bases). This CDR3 contains 19 residues. V lost 0 bases and J 6 bases, leaving 25 bases between the germline ends. Germline V gene sequence: CDR1 SGHNT, CDR2 YENEEA. In DNA, the CDR3 is TGTGCCAGCAGCTTAGAAGGAACGGCGGACGGGCAAGCGGCGGATACGCAGTATTTT. Its protein product is CASSLEGTADGQAADTQYF.

The rearrangement links TRBV7-9 to TRBJ2-5; 8 bases agree with TRBD2. This CDR3 is built from 14 residues. V dropped 1 base and J dropped 4; count of bases not matched to a gene: 2. Looked up from germline, CDR1 is SEHNR and CDR2 is FQNEAQ (reference sequence). The DNA of the CDR3 is TGTGCCAGCAGCTTAGGGACTAGCCCAGAGACCCAGTACTTC. Amino acid sequence: CASSLGTSPETQYF.

This sequence joins TRBV5-4 and TRBJ1-6; no firm D call. The V end lost 2 bases, the J end lost 5 bases, and 8 bases lay between the germline ends. The germline gives CDR1 SGHNT, CDR2 YYREEE (reference sequence). The CDR3 is 14 amino acids. CDR3 coding DNA: TGTGCCAGCAGCTTCGGGCGGGATAATTCACCCCTCCACTTT. Amino acids: CASSFGRDNSPLHF.

This chain connects TRBV15 to TRBJ2-5; 12 nucleotides match TRBD1. With 3 bases clipped from V and 4 bases from J, the junction kept 15 bases outside the gene matches. The CDR3 spans 19 residues. Germline values: CDR1 LNHNV, CDR2 YYDKDF (reference sequence). Written as DNA, the CDR3 is TGTGCCACCAGCAGTCCGGGGGTAGGGACAGGGGGCCTGGGAGAGACCCAGTACTTC. Translated, it gives CATSSPGVGTGGLGETQYF. Using reference TRBV15 and TRBJ2-5 for the parts outside the CDR3, the full variable domain is DAMVIQNPRYQVTQFGKPVTLSCSQTLNHNVMYWYQQKSSQAPKLLFHYYDKDFNNEADTPDNFQSRRPNTSFCFLDIRSPGLGDTAMYLCATSSPGVGTGGLGETQYFGPGTRLLVL.

This clone occurred a few times. V and J are TRBV7-2 and TRBJ2-3, with D possibly matching TRBD2 (7 bases). CDR1 is SGHTA, CDR2 FQGNSA, per germline. Between the trimmed V and J ends, which lost 6 bases and 6 bases, there was a span of 19 bases. The CDR3 length is 15 residues. This chain's CDR3 is CASRPVGGGSDTQYF. For the CDR3, the DNA is TGTGCCAGCAGACCTGTTGGGGGGGGCTCGGATACGCAGTATTTT.

This clone was recorded a few times. The J gene is TRBJ1-2, the V gene TRBV27; D is unresolved. Germline assignment: CDR1 MNHEY and CDR2 SMNVEV (reference sequence). With 5 bases removed from V and 8 bases from J, the gap between germline ends came to 15 bases. CDR3 length equals 13 residues. CDR3 in DNA: TGTGCCAGCAGTCGCCGCCCGGGGTTAGGCTACACCTTC. This encodes CASSRRPGLGYTF.

This clone was seen repeatedly, ten times or more. The chain links TRBV6-1 to TRBJ2-2; D remains ambiguous. The ends were cut back, 3 bases at V and 7 bases at J, with 12 bases in the middle. The CDR3 sequence is 14 residues long. CDR1 is MNHNS and CDR2 is SASEGT in the germline V gene. The CDR3 DNA sequence: TGTGCCAGCAGTGAGTTGTATTCGGGCGGGGAGCTGTTTTTT. Translated, it gives CASSELYSGGELFF.

The CDR3 region is CSVVHQGAAFF. CDR3 nucleotides: TGCAGCGTTGTACACCAGGGTGCTGCTTTCTTT. The chain has TRBV29-1 and TRBJ1-1; TRBD1 is a possible D gene (5 bases). Looked up from germline, CDR1 is SQVTM and CDR2 is ANQGSEA. The length of the CDR3 is 11 residues. Deletions cut 4 bases from V and 11 bases from J, with 14 bases between.

This chain uses TRBV29-1 with TRBJ2-5; 12 bases align to TRBD1. Per germline, CDR1 SQVTM and CDR2 ANQGSEA. V gave up 5 bases and J gave up 5 bases; unmatched junction bases: 9. The CDR3 sequence is 15 residues long. The CDR3, as DNA: TGCAGCGTTAGTCCGGGACAGGGGGCGCTGGAGACCCAGTACTTC. It yields the protein CSVSPGQGALETQYF.